The 28 T cell receptor beta chains given below trace back to one sample, sequenced in a study of lymphopenia after photon versus proton radiotherapy. TCRdb's copy holds only in-frame clones and misses some; the assay was immunoSEQ multiplex PCR. The repertoire holds more than 45,000 clones, with less than 85% as singletons. The sequences come from peripheral blood, collected from a patient treated with proton-based radiotherapy. Source of these receptors: a man in his 60s with pancreatic cancer.

There are a few counts of this clone. The rearrangement joins TRBV28 to TRBJ1-1; no clear D. Trimming cost V 5 bases and J 4 bases, with 8 bases left between them. CDR1 MDHEN and CDR2 SYDVKM come from the germline V gene. This CDR3 region has 12 residues. The CDR3 loop is CASSPWGTEAFF. CDR3 sequence (DNA): TGTGCCAGCAGTCCGTGGGGCACTGAAGCTTTCTTT.

The chain joins TRBV9 to TRBJ1-3; D remains unclear. The CDR3 has 15 residues. V lost 1 base to trimming and J lost 2 bases, with 10 bases between them. From germline, CDR1 is SGDLS and CDR2 YYNGEE. The CDR3 sequence: CASSVNPAAGNTIYF. CDR3 coding DNA: TGTGCCAGCAGCGTAAACCCAGCAGCTGGAAACACCATATATTTT. Full variable domain (remainder filled in from reference TRBV9 and TRBJ1-3): DSGVTQTPKHLITATGQRVTLRCSPRSGDLSVYWYQQSLDQGLQFLIQYYNGEERAKGNILERFSAQQFPDLHSELNLSSLELGDSALYFCASSVNPAAGNTIYFGEGSWLTVV.

This clone was found once. The chain couples TRBV5-1 to TRBJ2-1; a weak D match, TRBD2 (6 bases). V lost 2 bases and J 2 bases, leaving 14 bases between the germline ends. The CDR3 runs to 16 residues. In germline, CDR1 is SGHRS, CDR2 YFSETQ. The CDR3 bases are TGCGCCAGCAGCTTAACGGGACTTCCCCCCTACAATGAGCAGTTCTTC. It specifies CASSLTGLPPYNEQFF.

The chain is built from TRBV29-1 and TRBJ2-1; TRBD1 might be the D (6 bases). The CDR3 totals 14 residues. V was cut by 7 bases and J by 2 bases, with 15 bases left in between. Looked up from germline, CDR1 is SQVTM and CDR2 is ANQGSEA. The CDR3 coding sequence is TGCAGCGCGGCTACAGGGACCACCTACAATGAGCAGTTCTTC. Translation: CSAATGTTYNEQFF.

The chain employs TRBV5-1 and TRBJ2-3, with TRBD1 matching over 7 bases. There are 15 residues in the CDR3. CDR1 and CDR2 (germline): SGHRS, YFSETQ. The ends lost 4 bases at V and 4 bases at J; junction bases unmatched: 9. This CDR3 reads CASSPTNRGADTQYF. The DNA of the CDR3 is TGCGCCAGCAGCCCGACAAACAGGGGTGCAGATACGCAGTATTTT.

V is TRBV19 and J is TRBJ2-3; 7 bases fit TRBD1. CDR1 and CDR2 from the germline V gene are LNHDA and SQIVND (reference sequence). With 5 bases clipped from V and 5 bases from J, the junction kept 7 bases outside the gene matches. CDR3 length: 14 amino acids. CDR3 sequence (DNA): TGTGCCAGTAGTGGAGACAGGGCCCGAGATACGCAGTATTTT. Its protein product is CASSGDRARDTQYF.

The chain carries TRBV6-1 and TRBJ1-2, with D possibly being TRBD1 (6 bases). The germline V gene encodes CDR1 MNHNS and CDR2 SASEGT. Trimming stripped 3 bases from V and 5 bases from J, with 19 bases between. The CDR3 loop spans 16 amino acids. The CDR3, as DNA: TGTGCCAGCAGTGATATGGGGAAGGGGGGGACTTATGGCTACACCTTC. Translated, it gives CASSDMGKGGTYGYTF.

This clone was picked up one time. J is TRBJ2-1 and V is TRBV5-1, with TRBD1 matching over 11 bases. CDR1 SGHRS and CDR2 YFSETQ come from the germline V gene. V shed 4 bases, J shed 5 bases, and the junction held 8 bases outside the gene matches. This CDR3 spans 16 amino acids. The CDR3 DNA sequence: TGCGCCAGCAGCAAGATGCCGGGACAGGGGGACAATGAGCAGTTCTTC. This codes for CASSKMPGQGDNEQFF.

The genes are TRBV29-1 and TRBJ2-2; the match to TRBD2 covers 12 bases. Germline V gene sequence: CDR1 SQVTM, CDR2 ANQGSEA. This CDR3 region has 14 residues. V shed 6 bases, J shed 5 bases, and the junction held 4 bases outside the gene matches. CDR3 amino acids: CSVRTSGRTGELFF. The CDR3 coding sequence is TGCAGCGTGCGAACTAGCGGGAGGACCGGGGAGCTGTTTTTT.

This chain joins TRBV4-2 and TRBJ2-1; 7 bases fit TRBD2. The J segment lost 12 bases and the V segment lost 3 bases, leaving 11 bases of the junction unmatched. The germline gives CDR1 LGHNA, CDR2 YNFKEQ. The CDR3 runs 14 residues. The CDR3 nucleotides are TGTGCCAGCAGCCAGCTAGCTTGGGGGGGTGGGCAGTTCTTC. It encodes CASSQLAWGGGQFF.

This rearrangement joins TRBV6-4 to TRBJ2-2; D remains ambiguous. V gave up 6 bases and J gave up 4 bases, with 18 bases separating them. The CDR3 spans 16 residues. Germline-derived CDR1 and CDR2 are MRHNA and SNTAGT. The CDR3: CASRGTPGDSTGELFF. The CDR3 nucleotides are TGTGCCAGCAGGGGAACCCCGGGCGATAGCACCGGGGAGCTGTTTTTT.

The chain couples TRBV11-1 to TRBJ2-1, with 7 bases identical to TRBD2. This CDR3 region has 14 residues. With V trimmed by 5 bases and J by 1 base, 2 bases remained unmatched. The germline CDR1 and CDR2 sequences are SGHAT and FQDESV (reference sequence). CDR3 protein: CASSPGLSYNEQFF. CDR3 nucleotide sequence: TGTGCCAGCAGCCCGGGACTATCCTACAATGAGCAGTTCTTC.

The V gene is TRBV2, the J gene TRBJ1-5; 8 bases align to TRBD1. V lost 6 bases to trimming and J lost 6 bases; unmatched junction nucleotides: 22. The CDR3 contains 19 residues. Germline V gene lookup returns CDR1 SNHLY and CDR2 FYNNEI. In nucleotides, the CDR3 is TGTGCCAGCAGGCTCAGAAACACCGGGACAGGCCCATTAGGTCAGCCCCAGCATTTT. It yields the protein CASRLRNTGTGPLGQPQHF.

DNA for the CDR3: TGTGCCAGCCGCCAGGGTTCAACTAATGAAAAACTGTTTTTT. Translating it yields CASRQGSTNEKLFF. V is TRBV7-2 and J is TRBJ1-4, with D possibly TRBD1 on 5 matching bases. This CDR3 is built from 14 residues. Looked up from germline, CDR1 is SGHTA and CDR2 is FQGNSA. With 8 bases removed from V and 0 bases from J, the gap between germline ends came to 10 bases.

By frequency in the sample, this clone is medium-sized. V is TRBV5-6 and J is TRBJ1-1; D remains ambiguous. The germline V gene has CDR1 SGHDT and CDR2 YYEEEE. V was pared by 0 bases and J by 7 bases, with 4 bases between. This CDR3 region has 11 residues. The CDR3 DNA sequence: TGTGCCAGCAGCTTGGACGGTGAAGCTTTCTTT. This gives the protein CASSLDGEAFF.

The J gene is TRBJ1-3, the V gene TRBV6-1; TRBD1 aligns across 7 bases. V lost 6 bases to trimming and J lost 3 bases; unmatched junction nucleotides: 5. This CDR3 spans 14 amino acids. CDR1 is MNHNS, CDR2 SASEGT, per germline. This CDR3 is CASSETGIGNTIYF. CDR3 nucleotides: TGTGCCAGCAGCGAGACAGGGATTGGAAACACCATATATTTT.

This sequence joins TRBV28 and TRBJ1-4; 11 positions match TRBD1. Germline CDR1 is MDHEN and CDR2 is SYDVKM. The CDR3 extends over 14 amino acids. The CDR3 sequence is CASLGQGATGRLFF. CDR3 nucleotides: TGTGCGAGCTTAGGACAGGGGGCAACGGGACGGCTGTTTTTT.

CDR3 in DNA: TGTGCCAGCAGTGAAGCGCTGCAGGGGGTCAAAAACATTCAGTACTTC. Amino acids: CASSEALQGVKNIQYF. V usage is TRBV6-1 and J usage is TRBJ2-4; 7 bases align to TRBD1. The CDR3 runs to 16 residues. The V gene's germline CDR1 is MNHNS and CDR2 SASEGT. V shed 0 bases and J 3 bases; nucleotides not matched to a gene: 5.

The chain couples TRBV28 to TRBJ2-3, with TRBD1 identical over 7 bases. The trim removed 6 bases at V and 5 bases at J, leaving 8 bases unmatched. The germline V gene has CDR1 MDHEN and CDR2 SYDVKM. The CDR3 length is 14 residues. The CDR3 is CASRTGQWRDTQYF. The CDR3 nucleotides read TGTGCCAGCAGGACAGGGCAATGGCGAGATACGCAGTATTTT. Variable domain in full (rest from reference TRBV28 and TRBJ2-3): DVKVTQSSRYLVKRTGEKVFLECVQDMDHENMFWYRQDPGLGLRLIYFSYDVKMKEKGDIPEGYSVSREKKERFSLILESASTNQTSMYLCASRTGQWRDTQYFGPGTRLTVL.

The rearrangement links TRBV5-1 to TRBJ1-1, with 7 bases that match TRBD1. The V gene's germline CDR1 is SGHRS and CDR2 YFSETQ. Unmatched junction bases numbered 10, after V lost 0 bases and J lost 5 bases. The CDR3 has 16 amino acids. The DNA of the CDR3 is TGCGCCAGCAGCTTGGGAGACAGGGTGGGTGGTACTGAAGCTTTCTTT. Protein: CASSLGDRVGGTEAFF.

The chain carries TRBV29-1 and TRBJ2-3, with 11 bases identical to TRBD1. There are 15 residues in the CDR3. V gave up 3 bases and J gave up 4 bases; unmatched junction bases: 6. Germline V gene sequence: CDR1 SQVTM, CDR2 ANQGSEA. CDR3 region: CSVEGGTGGSDTQYF. CDR3 nucleotides: TGCAGCGTTGAGGGTGGGACAGGGGGGTCAGATACGCAGTATTTT.

V is TRBV4-1 and J is TRBJ2-7; 8 bases are shared with TRBD2. The trim removed 1 base at V and 4 bases at J, leaving 6 bases unmatched. Germline V CDR1 and CDR2: MGHRA, YSYEKL. The CDR3 is made up of 15 amino acids. The CDR3 bases are TGCGCCAGCAGCCAAGCCGGACTAGCAAGGTACGAGCAGTACTTC. The encoded protein is CASSQAGLARYEQYF.

The chain is built from TRBV6-5 and TRBJ1-2; D unclear. The CDR3 is made up of 12 amino acids. Trimming stripped 8 bases from V and 3 bases from J, with 10 bases between. Germline CDR1 reads MNHEY; CDR2 reads SVGAGI. The CDR3 reads CASAGRDYGYTF. CDR3 nucleotides: TGTGCCAGCGCGGGTCGGGACTATGGCTACACCTTC.

Details on this clone: The junction departs from germline at one end; a sequencing error may be responsible. V is TRBV7-7 and J is TRBJ2-5; D possibly corresponds to TRBD2 (5 bases). Germline CDR1 reads SSHAT; CDR2 reads FNYEAQ (reference sequence). There are 14 residues in the CDR3. CDR3 sequence reads: CASSSSGRGETQYF. For the CDR3, the DNA is TGTGCTAGCAGCTCCTCCGGCCGAGGGGAGACCCAGTACTTC.

Only one count was recorded for this clone. The gene calls are TRBV6-5 and TRBJ2-1; unclear D gene. Germline V gives CDR1 MNHEY, CDR2 SVGAGI. Trimming removed 2 bases from V and 5 bases from J, with 13 bases in between. The length of the CDR3 is 15 residues. The CDR3 loop reads CASSYRPLLNNEQFF. CDR3 bases: TGTGCCAGCAGTTACCGGCCGCTACTAAACAATGAGCAGTTCTTC.

Only a few counts were recorded for this clone. The V and J genes are TRBV7-9 and TRBJ2-2, with D possibly matching TRBD2 (5 bases). Trimming stripped 0 bases from V and 6 bases from J, with 5 bases between. The CDR3 contains 13 residues. Germline CDR1 is SEHNR and CDR2 is FQNEAQ (reference sequence). CDR3 sequence (DNA): TGTGCCAGCAGCTTAGCCGGGGCCGGGGAGCTGTTTTTT. Its translation is CASSLAGAGELFF.

This chain links TRBV9 with TRBJ1-2, with D maybe TRBD1 (5 bases). This CDR3 comprises 12 residues. Trimming took 6 bases from V and 7 from J, leaving 13 bases between them. The V gene's germline CDR1 is SGDLS and CDR2 YYNGEE. For the CDR3, the DNA is TGTGCCAGCAAGGGGAGGGATGTTGGCTACACCTTC. It specifies CASKGRDVGYTF.

The chain is built from TRBV6-1 and TRBJ2-3; the match to TRBD1 covers 10 bases. This CDR3 is 15 amino acids long. Germline-derived CDR1 and CDR2 are MNHNS and SASEGT. Trimming took 5 bases from V and 3 from J; bases not matched to a gene: 5. The CDR3 loop is CASSPRTGGTDTQYF. Here the CDR3 DNA reads TGTGCCAGCAGTCCCCGGACAGGGGGGACAGATACGCAGTATTTT.